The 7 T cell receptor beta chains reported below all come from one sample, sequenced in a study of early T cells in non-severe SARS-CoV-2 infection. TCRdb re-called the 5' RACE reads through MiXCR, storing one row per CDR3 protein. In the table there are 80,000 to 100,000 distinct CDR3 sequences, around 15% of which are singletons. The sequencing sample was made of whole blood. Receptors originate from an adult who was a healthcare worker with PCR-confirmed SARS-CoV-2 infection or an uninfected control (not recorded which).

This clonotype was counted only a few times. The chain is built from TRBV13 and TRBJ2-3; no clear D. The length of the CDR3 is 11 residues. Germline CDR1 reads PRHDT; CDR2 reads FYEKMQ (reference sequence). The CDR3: CATSRTDTQYF. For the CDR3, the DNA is TGTGCAACCAGTCGCACAGATACGCAGTATTTT. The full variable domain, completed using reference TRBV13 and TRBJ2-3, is AAGVIQSPRHLIKEKRETATLKCYPIPRHDTVYWYQQGPGQDPQFLISFYEKMQSDKGSIPDRFSAQQFSDYHSELNMSSLELGDSALYFCATSRTDTQYFGPGTRLTVL.

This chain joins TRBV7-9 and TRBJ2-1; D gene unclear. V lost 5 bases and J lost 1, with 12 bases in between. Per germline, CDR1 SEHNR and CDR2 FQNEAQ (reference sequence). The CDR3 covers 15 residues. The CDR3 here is CASSPPPGSYNEQFF. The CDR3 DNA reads TGTGCCAGCAGCCCACCGCCAGGTTCCTACAATGAGCAGTTCTTC.

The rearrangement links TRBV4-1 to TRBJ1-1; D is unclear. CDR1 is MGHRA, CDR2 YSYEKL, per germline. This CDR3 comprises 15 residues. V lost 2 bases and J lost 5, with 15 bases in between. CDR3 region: CASSQQMDHGTEAFF. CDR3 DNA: TGCGCCAGCAGCCAACAAATGGACCACGGGACTGAAGCTTTCTTT.

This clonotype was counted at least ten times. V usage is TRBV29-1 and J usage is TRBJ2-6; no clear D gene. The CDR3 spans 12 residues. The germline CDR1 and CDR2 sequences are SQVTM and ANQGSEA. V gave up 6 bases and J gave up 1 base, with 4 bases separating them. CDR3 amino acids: CSVGSGANVLTF. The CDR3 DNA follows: TGCAGCGTGGGGTCTGGGGCCAACGTCCTGACTTTC.

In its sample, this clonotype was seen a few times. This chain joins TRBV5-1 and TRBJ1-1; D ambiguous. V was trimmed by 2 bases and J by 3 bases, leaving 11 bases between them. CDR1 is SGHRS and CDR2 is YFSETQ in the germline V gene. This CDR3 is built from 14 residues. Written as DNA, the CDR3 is TGCGCCAGCAGCTTAATGGAATACGACACTGAAGCTTTCTTT. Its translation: CASSLMEYDTEAFF.

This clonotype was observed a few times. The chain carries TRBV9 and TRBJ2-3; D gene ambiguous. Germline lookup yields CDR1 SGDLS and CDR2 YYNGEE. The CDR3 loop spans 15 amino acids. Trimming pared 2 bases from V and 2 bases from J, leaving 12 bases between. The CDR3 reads CASSVQSSNTDTQYF. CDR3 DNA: TGTGCCAGCAGCGTCCAATCAAGTAACACAGATACGCAGTATTTT.

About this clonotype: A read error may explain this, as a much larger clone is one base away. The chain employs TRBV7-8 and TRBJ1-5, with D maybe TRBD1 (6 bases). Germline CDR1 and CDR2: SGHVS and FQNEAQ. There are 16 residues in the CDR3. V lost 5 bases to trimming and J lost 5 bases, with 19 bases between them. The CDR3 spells CASSPTQDSIDQPQHF. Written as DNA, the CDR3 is TGTGCCAGCAGCCCAACTCAGGACAGTATCGATCAGCCCCAGCATTTT.